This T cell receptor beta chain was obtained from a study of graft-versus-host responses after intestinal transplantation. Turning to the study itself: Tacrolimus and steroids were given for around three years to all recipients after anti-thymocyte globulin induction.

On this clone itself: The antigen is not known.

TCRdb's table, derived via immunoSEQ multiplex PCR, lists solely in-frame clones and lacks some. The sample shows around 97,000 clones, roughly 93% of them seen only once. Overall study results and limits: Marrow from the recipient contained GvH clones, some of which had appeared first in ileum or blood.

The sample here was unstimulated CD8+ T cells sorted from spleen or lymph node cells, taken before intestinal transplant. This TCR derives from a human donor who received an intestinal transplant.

CDR3 sequence (DNA): TGTGCCAGCAGCTTGGAAGGGACAGGGTTGGGCTATGGCTACACCTTC. Translating gives CASSLEGTGLGYGYTF. The chain has TRBV5-5 and TRBJ1-2, with 9 positions matching TRBD1. Germline CDR1 reads SGHKS; CDR2 reads YYEKEE (reference sequence). Losses at the gene ends were 0 bases for V and 4 bases for J; bases not matched to a gene: 7. The CDR3 runs 16 residues.